The 30 T cell receptor beta chains listed next were all sequenced from one sample in a study of neurological immune-mediated disorders. TCRdb redid the calling of the 5' RACE reads with MiXCR, one entry per CDR3 protein. The sample has some 42,000 distinct CDR3 sequences, more than 9% seen once; the top ten hold over 3.5%. Sequencing input: CD4+ T cells from blood. These TCRs come from a woman in her thirties with HTLV-1-associated myelopathy (HAM/TSP).

There are many counts of this clonotype. This chain uses TRBV18 with TRBJ2-7, with TRBD1 matching over 7 bases. There are 13 residues in the CDR3. The germline gives CDR1 KGHSH, CDR2 LQKENI. J lost 6 bases, V lost 2 bases, and 4 bases had no gene match. CDR3 protein: CASSPIQGFEQYF. The CDR3 bases are TGTGCCAGCTCACCAATACAGGGGTTCGAGCAGTACTTC.

This clonotype came up many times. This chain links TRBV20-1 with TRBJ1-3; the D is unclear. The CDR3 contains 16 residues. CDR1 is DFQATT and CDR2 is SNEGSKA in the germline V gene (reference sequence). The V and J ends lost 0 bases and 1 base respectively, with 13 bases between them. The CDR3 DNA follows: TGCAGTGCTAGAGAGCATGGGAGGGCGTCTGGAAACACCATATATTTT. This encodes CSAREHGRASGNTIYF.

This clonotype was counted ten times or more. The CDR3 sequence: CASKSGSYEQYF. In DNA form, the CDR3 reads TGTGCCAGCAAGTCAGGGAGCTACGAGCAGTACTTC. V is TRBV6-6 and J is TRBJ2-7; the D call may be TRBD1 or TRBD2 (5 bases each). Trimming took 7 bases from V and 3 from J, leaving 10 bases between them. The CDR3 is 12 residues long. Germline lookup yields CDR1 MNHNY and CDR2 SVGAGI (reference sequence).

In this sample, this clonotype turned up many times. The chain combines TRBV20-1 with TRBJ1-5; 9 bases map to TRBD1. Germline trimming cut 4 bases from V and 0 bases from J; bases unmatched to any gene: 7. Germline values: CDR1 DFQATT, CDR2 SNEGSKA (reference sequence). The CDR3 runs 16 residues. CDR3 in amino acids: CSAIEQGASSNQPQHF. Here the CDR3 DNA reads TGCAGTGCTATTGAACAGGGGGCTAGTAGCAATCAGCCCCAGCATTTT.

This clonotype showed up many times. The V call is TRBV7-8, the J call TRBJ2-3; D not resolved. Looked up from germline, CDR1 is SGHVS and CDR2 is FQNEAQ. Trimming pared 8 bases from V and 0 bases from J, leaving 6 bases between. CDR3 length: 12 amino acids. CDR3 amino acids: CASGTSTDTQYF. Written as DNA, the CDR3 is TGTGCCAGCGGAACTAGCACAGATACGCAGTATTTT.

The table lists this clonotype with many counts. The J gene is TRBJ1-4, the V gene TRBV5-1; 8 bases agree with TRBD1. Per germline, CDR1 SGHRS and CDR2 YFSETQ. Germline trimming cut 4 bases from V and 2 bases from J; bases unmatched to any gene: 7. This CDR3 has 16 amino acids. CDR3 amino acids: CASSNRGFGTNEKLFF. CDR3 coding DNA: TGCGCCAGCAGCAACAGGGGGTTCGGCACTAATGAAAAACTGTTTTTT.

This clonotype was detected many times. The V gene is TRBV3-1, the J gene TRBJ1-2, with D uncertain. Trimming cost V 1 base and J 4 bases, with 10 bases left between them. Germline-derived CDR1 and CDR2 are LGHDT and YNNKEL (reference sequence). CDR3 size: 14 residues. The DNA of the CDR3 is TGTGCCAGCAGCCAAGGGGCGGGCGGCTATGGCTACACCTTC. Translating it yields CASSQGAGGYGYTF.

This clonotype came up many times. The chain combines TRBV5-1 with TRBJ1-1; 7 bases are shared with TRBD1. V was pared by 2 bases and J by 12 bases, with 10 bases of the junction left unmatched. The V gene's germline CDR1 is SGHRS and CDR2 YFSETQ. The CDR3 runs 13 residues. Here the CDR3 reads CASSFRQGTESFF. In DNA, the CDR3 is TGCGCCAGCAGCTTCCGACAGGGTACGGAGTCTTTCTTT.

There are many counts of this clonotype. This sequence joins TRBV7-9 and TRBJ1-4, with D possibly being TRBD1 (6 bases). Germline assignment: CDR1 SEHNR and CDR2 FQNEAQ (reference sequence). V dropped 4 bases and J dropped 3 bases, with 12 bases sitting between them. The CDR3 runs 15 residues. The CDR3 DNA reads TGTGCCAGCAGCTCCAACAGGGTAGCTAATGAAAAACTGTTTTTT. Protein sequence: CASSSNRVANEKLFF.

This clonotype was found many times. The V call is TRBV4-1, the J call TRBJ2-1; D perhaps matches TRBD1 (5 bases). This CDR3 spans 14 amino acids. V lost 2 bases, J lost 8 bases, and 13 bases lay in between. CDR1 MGHRA and CDR2 YSYEKL come from the germline V gene. This chain's CDR3 is CASSQSTANDEQFF. The CDR3 nucleotides are TGCGCCAGCAGCCAATCGACAGCGAACGATGAGCAGTTCTTC.

This clonotype was detected a few times. This rearrangement joins TRBV18 to TRBJ2-1, with 10 bases aligning to TRBD2. The CDR3 has 16 residues. Germline CDR1 is KGHSH and CDR2 is LQKENI. With 0 bases clipped from V and 7 bases from J, the junction kept 6 bases outside the gene matches. CDR3 DNA sequence: TGTGCCAGCTCACCACCCAGCGGGGGGGCCTGGAATGAGCAGTTCTTC. This sequence encodes CASSPPSGGAWNEQFF.

This clonotype occurred many times. The rearrangement joins TRBV7-2 to TRBJ1-6; 9 nucleotides agree with TRBD1. CDR3 size: 16 residues. Germline V gene lookup returns CDR1 SGHTA and CDR2 FQGNSA. The ends lost 1 base at V and 8 bases at J; junction bases unmatched: 6. CDR3 in DNA: TGTGCCAGCAGCTTAGGACAGGGGGGGGATTATTCACCCCTCCACTTT. Its translation is CASSLGQGGDYSPLHF.

A remark on this clonotype: The DNA is omitted, as the CDR3 cannot be located on it reliably, and the CDR3 follows TCRdb's listing. The CDR3: CASSFYICSAHRLAGGPDTQYF. This chain uses TRBV7-8 with TRBJ2-3; no DNA check was done on the table's D call, TRBD2. The CDR3 spans 22 amino acids, including both terminal residues. In germline, CDR1 is SGHVS, CDR2 FQNEAQ.

This clonotype appeared many times. J is TRBJ2-7 and V is TRBV20-1; the D is unclear. The CDR3 length is 13 residues. CDR1 is DFQATT, CDR2 SNEGSKA, per germline (reference sequence). Deletions cut 3 bases from V and 5 bases from J, with 14 bases between. The DNA for the CDR3 is TGCAGTGCTAGCCGGAATACTGGGAACGAGCAGTACTTC. This encodes CSASRNTGNEQYF.

This clonotype was seen ten or more times. This sequence joins TRBV3-1 and TRBJ2-1; 9 bases agree with TRBD2. Germline V gene lookup returns CDR1 LGHDT and CDR2 YNNKEL (reference sequence). V lost 0 bases and J lost 6; bases outside the gene matches: 9. CDR3 length: 17 residues. For the CDR3, the DNA is TGTGCCAGCAGCCAAGAGTCTACTAGCGGGCTAAGCAATGAGCAGTTCTTC. Its translation: CASSQESTSGLSNEQFF.

This clonotype was detected ten times or more. The chain uses TRBV20-1 and TRBJ2-1, with a possible D match to TRBD1 (5 bases). The germline gives CDR1 DFQATT, CDR2 SNEGSKA (reference sequence). V lost 1 base, J lost 0 bases, and 13 bases lay in between. The CDR3 has 16 amino acids. For the CDR3, the DNA is TGCAGTGCTAGAGGTTTGGCAGGGATCTCCTACAATGAGCAGTTCTTC. It yields the protein CSARGLAGISYNEQFF.

This clonotype was observed many times. The CDR3, as DNA: TGCGCCAGCAGCTTGGCCGGGGGCCTCACCGGGGAGCTGTTTTTT. Translating it yields CASSLAGGLTGELFF. The chain is built from TRBV5-1 and TRBJ2-2, with D perhaps given as TRBD1 or TRBD2 (6 bases each). The CDR3 contains 15 residues. Per germline, CDR1 SGHRS and CDR2 YFSETQ. Trimming removed 0 bases from V and 4 bases from J, with 10 bases in between.

The table lists this clonotype with many counts. This chain uses TRBV10-3 with TRBJ1-5; the match to TRBD1 covers 7 bases. Germline lookup yields CDR1 ENHRY and CDR2 SYGVKD. V lost 3 bases and J lost 2; bases outside the gene matches: 1. This CDR3 is 14 amino acids long. The CDR3 nucleotides are TGTGCCATCAGTGATACAGGGGGCAATCAGCCCCAGCATTTT. Translating it yields CAISDTGGNQPQHF.

At least ten counts were recorded for this clonotype. The chain recombines TRBV7-2 with TRBJ1-3; 7 nucleotides align to TRBD1. The CDR3 spans 15 residues. With V trimmed by 3 bases and J by 6 bases, 8 bases remained unmatched. The germline V gene encodes CDR1 SGHTA and CDR2 FQGNSA. The CDR3: CASSFRRQGANTIYF. Written as DNA, the CDR3 is TGTGCCAGCAGCTTCCGGCGACAGGGTGCAAACACCATATATTTT.

This clonotype was detected many times. The chain recombines TRBV5-1 with TRBJ2-1; D might be TRBD1 (5 bases). Germline V lookup: CDR1 SGHRS, CDR2 YFSETQ. The V end was cut by 7 bases, the J end by 3 bases, with 17 bases between. The CDR3 runs 15 residues. The CDR3 is CASEKTGSLYNEQFF. CDR3 coding DNA: TGCGCCAGCGAAAAAACAGGAAGCCTCTACAATGAGCAGTTCTTC.

This clonotype has a count of ten or more. This rearrangement joins TRBV20-1 to TRBJ1-1; 10 bases align to TRBD1. Germline CDR1 reads DFQATT; CDR2 reads SNEGSKA (reference sequence). The CDR3 loop spans 14 amino acids. The ends lost 3 bases at V and 3 bases at J; junction bases unmatched: 4. CDR3 nucleotide sequence: TGCAGTGCTAGTGGGGGACAGGGGTACACTGAAGCTTTCTTT. Translation gives CSASGGQGYTEAFF.

The genes are TRBV4-2 and TRBJ2-6; 7 bases are shared with TRBD2. V trimming: 3 bases; J trimming: 0 bases; junction bases outside the gene matches: 5. In germline, CDR1 is LGHNA, CDR2 YNFKEQ. This CDR3 contains 17 residues. This chain's CDR3 is CASSQGGIHSGANVLTF. In DNA form, the CDR3 reads TGTGCCAGCAGCCAGGGGGGGATCCACTCTGGGGCCAACGTCCTGACTTTC.

At least ten counts were recorded for this clonotype. The V gene is TRBV20-1, the J gene TRBJ1-5; 7 bases are a match to TRBD1. The germline V gene has CDR1 DFQATT and CDR2 SNEGSKA (reference sequence). The length of the CDR3 is 13 residues. The ends lost 5 bases at V and 2 bases at J; junction bases unmatched: 3. The CDR3 coding sequence is TGCAGTGCTTACAGGGGTGGCAATCAGCCCCAGCATTTT. Translating gives CSAYRGGNQPQHF.

This clonotype has a count of ten or more. V gene TRBV7-8 combines with J gene TRBJ1-5; the D is unclear. The CDR3 sequence is 13 residues long. Germline V gives CDR1 SGHVS, CDR2 FQNEAQ. Trimming took off 3 bases at V and 4 bases at J, with 7 bases between the two ends. The CDR3 nucleotides read TGTGCCAGCAGCTTCCGGGTTAATCAGCCCCAGCATTTT. It yields the protein CASSFRVNQPQHF.

This clonotype was recorded many times. This chain connects TRBV7-8 to TRBJ2-7; 9 bases agree with TRBD1. Trimming at V came to 5 bases and at J to 2 bases, leaving 7 bases not matched to a gene. The CDR3 extends over 15 amino acids. Germline values: CDR1 SGHVS, CDR2 FQNEAQ. CDR3 bases: TGTGCCAGCAGCACAGGACAGGGGACACCCTACGAGCAGTACTTC. Translating gives CASSTGQGTPYEQYF.

As regards this clonotype: One end of the junction is discordant with germline, which a read error may explain. The chain employs TRBV5-1 and TRBJ2-2, with D tentatively TRBD1 (6 bases). Germline V CDR1 and CDR2: SGHRS, YFSETQ. This CDR3 contains 15 residues. The CDR3: CASSSDRLNTGDLFF. DNA of the CDR3: TGCGCCAGCAGCTCGGACAGATTAAACACTGGGGATCTGTTTTTT.

The chain has TRBV6-6 and TRBJ1-1; D remains unclear. The CDR3 totals 12 residues. Trimming removed 6 bases at V and 6 bases at J, with 11 bases between. CDR1 and CDR2 from the germline V gene are MNHNY and SVGAGI (reference sequence). The CDR3 DNA sequence: TGTGCCAGCAGATTCACCGGGGCTGAAGCTTTCTTT. Protein product: CASRFTGAEAFF.

This clonotype was detected ten times or more. This chain joins TRBV7-9 and TRBJ1-5; 8 positions agree with TRBD1. Germline values: CDR1 SEHNR, CDR2 FQNEAQ (reference sequence). The trim removed 8 bases at V and 6 bases at J, leaving 0 bases unmatched. This CDR3 has 11 residues. The CDR3 loop reads CASGTGQPQHF. CDR3 bases: TGTGCCAGCGGGACAGGTCAGCCCCAGCATTTT.

This clonotype showed up many times. This chain connects TRBV5-6 to TRBJ2-7; D is perhaps TRBD1 or TRBD2 (5 bases each). From germline, CDR1 is SGHDT and CDR2 YYEEEE. This CDR3 has 13 residues. The germline V and J ends were trimmed by 4 bases and 2 bases, with 10 bases remaining between them. The CDR3 loop is CASSLQGPYEQYF. CDR3 DNA: TGTGCCAGCAGCCTGCAGGGACCCTACGAGCAGTACTTC.

This clonotype was recorded many times. The CDR3 bases are TGCAGTGCAACCAGCGGGGGGCGAAGGGATGAGCAGTTCTTC. Its translation is CSATSGGRRDEQFF. The chain is built from TRBV20-1 and TRBJ2-1; 9 nucleotides match TRBD2. CDR1 is DFQATT, CDR2 SNEGSKA, per germline (reference sequence). The V segment lost 6 bases and the J segment 8 bases; nucleotides outside the gene matches: 11. The CDR3 totals 14 residues.